The 25 T cell receptor beta chains listed next were all sequenced from one sample in a study of cytomegalovirus exposure and HLA in healthy donors. PCR amplification relied on 60 Vbeta primers (plus 13 Jbeta primers). The protocol was immunoSEQ multiplex PCR, while the TCRdb copy is restricted to in-frame clones and leaves out a portion. The profile shows around 300,000 clones, under 80% of them singletons. Sequencing was carried out using PBMCs. The origin of the receptors is a female donor in good health and CMV-seronegative.

The chain has TRBV6-5 and TRBJ2-5; 11 nucleotides match TRBD2. The J call may not be correct, given that the DNA end is closer to TRBJ2-7. The CDR3 is 14 residues long. Germline CDR1 and CDR2: MNHEY and SVGAGI. The CDR3 DNA reads TGTGCCAGCAGTCCACTAGCGGGGGCCTACGAGCAGTACTTC. This sequence encodes CASSPLAGAYEQYF.

This chain joins TRBV4-1 and TRBJ2-7; TRBD1 is a possible D gene (5 bases). Germline V gene sequence: CDR1 MGHRA, CDR2 YSYEKL. The CDR3 runs 14 residues. V was cut by 3 bases and J by 2 bases, with 11 bases left in between. CDR3 sequence reads: CASSHQDTAYEQYF. Here the CDR3 DNA reads TGCGCCAGCAGCCACCAGGACACCGCCTACGAGCAGTACTTC.

V gene TRBV6-5 combines with J gene TRBJ1-3; TRBD1 aligns across 8 bases. CDR1 MNHEY and CDR2 SVGAGI come from the germline V gene. This CDR3 has 15 amino acids. The V and J ends lost 6 bases and 4 bases, in that order; junction bases with no gene match: 8. The CDR3 sequence: CASSNRGGIGNTIYF. The CDR3 DNA follows: TGTGCCAGCAGCAACAGGGGGGGTATCGGAAACACCATATATTTT.

At least ten counts were recorded for this clone. The rearrangement links TRBV2 to TRBJ2-7; perhaps TRBD1 as D (6 bases). This CDR3 has 12 amino acids. V shed 7 bases and J shed 6 bases, with 13 bases lying between them. CDR1 SNHLY and CDR2 FYNNEI come from the germline V gene. CDR3 sequence: CASIQGMAEQYF. The CDR3 DNA follows: TGTGCCAGCATCCAGGGGATGGCCGAGCAGTACTTC. The whole variable domain, filled in from reference TRBV2 and TRBJ2-7, reads EPEVTQTPSHQVTQMGQEVILRCVPISNHLYFYWYRQILGQKVEFLVSFYNNEISEKSEIFDDQFSVERPDGSNFTLKIRSTKLEDSAMYFCASIQGMAEQYFGPGTRLTVT.

CDR3 protein: CASSLVGGMYNEQFF. The CDR3 nucleotides read TGTGCCAGCAGCTTAGTGGGCGGGATGTACAATGAGCAGTTCTTC. This chain uses TRBV7-2 with TRBJ2-1, with TRBD2 as a possible D gene (6 bases). Germline assignment: CDR1 SGHTA and CDR2 FQGNSA. Between the trimmed V and J ends, which lost 1 base and 4 bases, there was a span of 11 bases. The CDR3 has 15 amino acids.

This chain uses TRBV11-2 with TRBJ2-3; D not resolved. The CDR3 is 16 amino acids. Trimming shortened V by 4 bases and J by 0 bases, and 14 bases separated the two germline ends. Germline lookup yields CDR1 SGHAT and CDR2 FQNNGV. The CDR3 loop is CASSSGVSGSTDTQYF. The CDR3 DNA follows: TGTGCCAGCAGCTCGGGTGTGTCCGGTAGCACAGATACGCAGTATTTT.

V gene TRBV11-2 combines with J gene TRBJ2-7, with 9 bases lining up with TRBD2. The CDR3 runs 15 residues. Germline V gene lookup returns CDR1 SGHAT and CDR2 FQNNGV. The V gene end was trimmed by 1 base and the J gene end by 4 bases; junction bases not matched to a gene: 5. The chain's CDR3 is CASSLVASGIYEQYF. CDR3 bases: TGTGCCAGCAGCTTAGTTGCTAGCGGGATTTACGAGCAGTACTTC. Full variable domain (remainder filled in from reference TRBV11-2 and TRBJ2-7): EAGVAQSPRYKIIEKRQSVAFWCNPISGHATLYWYQQILGQGPKLLIQFQNNGVVDDSQLPKDRFSAERLKGVDSTLKIQPAKLEDSAVYLCASSLVASGIYEQYFGPGTRLTVT.

This clone has more than one count but fewer than ten. The gene calls are TRBV2 and TRBJ2-5, with D possibly TRBD2 on 5 matching bases. V was trimmed by 6 bases and J by 3 bases, leaving 17 bases between them. The CDR3 sequence is 15 residues long. Germline loops: CDR1 SNHLY, CDR2 FYNNEI. CDR3 sequence: CASRPFRSGEETQYF. In DNA, the CDR3 is TGTGCCAGCAGACCATTTCGAAGCGGAGAAGAGACCCAGTACTTC.

The V call is TRBV2, the J call TRBJ2-4; 7 positions match TRBD2. Germline V gives CDR1 SNHLY, CDR2 FYNNEI. The trim removed 7 bases at V and 9 bases at J, leaving 12 bases unmatched. This CDR3 contains 14 residues. CDR3 coding DNA: TGTGCCAGCACCGAGGGGCGGGAGAATAGCATTCAGTACTTC. It specifies CASTEGRENSIQYF.

The V gene is TRBV7-2, the J gene TRBJ2-7; 9 nucleotides align to TRBD1. CDR1 and CDR2 from the germline V gene are SGHTA and FQGNSA. The CDR3 spans 14 residues. Trimming removed 2 bases from V and 7 bases from J; junction bases left unmatched: 6. The CDR3 protein is CASSLLQGAMEQYF. The CDR3 coding sequence is TGTGCCAGCAGCTTATTACAGGGGGCTATGGAGCAGTACTTC. Filled out from reference TRBV7-2 and TRBJ2-7, the complete variable domain reads GAGVSQSPSNKVTEKGKDVELRCDPISGHTALYWYRQSLGQGLEFLIYFQGNSAPDKSGLPSDRFSAERTGGSVSTLTIQRTQQEDSAVYLCASSLLQGAMEQYFGPGTRLTVT.

The V and J genes are TRBV27 and TRBJ2-2; no clear D gene. CDR1 MNHEY and CDR2 SMNVEV come from the germline V gene (reference sequence). V was trimmed by 6 bases and J by 0 bases, leaving 11 bases between them. The CDR3 length is 15 residues. The CDR3 protein is CASSLTRANTGELFF. The CDR3 coding sequence is TGTGCCAGCAGCCTCACACGGGCGAACACCGGGGAGCTGTTTTTT.

The chain links TRBV11-3 to TRBJ2-1; maybe TRBD2 (5 bases). The CDR3 spans 16 residues. V was cut by 0 bases and J by 4 bases, with 13 bases left in between. CDR1 is SGHNT and CDR2 is YENEEA in the germline V gene. The DNA for the CDR3 is TGTGCCAGCAGCTTAGATAATTGGCGGACTTACAATGAGCAGTTCTTC. It translates to CASSLDNWRTYNEQFF.

This clone came up a few times. The gene calls are TRBV2 and TRBJ2-5, with a possible D match to TRBD2 (5 bases). The assigned J gene may be wrong: the sequence end matches TRBJ2-7 better. Germline V CDR1 and CDR2: SNHLY, FYNNEI. The CDR3 runs 14 residues. CDR3 bases: TGTGCCGATCGCGAGGAGGCAGGCCACTACGAGCAGTACTTC. Its translation: CADREEAGHYEQYF.

The rearrangement joins TRBV9 to TRBJ2-1, with 11 bases that match TRBD1. The CDR3 runs to 18 residues. Germline CDR1 and CDR2: SGDLS and YYNGEE. J lost 0 bases, V lost 0 bases, and 5 bases had no gene match. CDR3: CASSVVAGTGGSYNEQFF. CDR3 DNA sequence: TGTGCCAGCAGCGTAGTGGCGGGGACAGGGGGCTCCTACAATGAGCAGTTCTTC.

This chain uses TRBV2 with TRBJ2-1; 8 bases fit TRBD2. CDR1 is SNHLY, CDR2 FYNNEI, per germline. This CDR3 contains 15 residues. V lost 1 base and J lost 4; bases outside the gene matches: 3. CDR3 sequence (DNA): TGTGCCAGCAGTGAAGTAGGACTAGCTTACAATGAGCAGTTCTTC. It encodes CASSEVGLAYNEQFF.

The chain joins TRBV2 to TRBJ2-2; a weak D match, TRBD2 (5 bases). Germline V lookup: CDR1 SNHLY, CDR2 FYNNEI. The CDR3 consists of 15 residues. Between the trimmed V and J ends, which lost 4 bases and 3 bases, there was a span of 12 bases. CDR3 in DNA: TGTGCCAGCAGTGGGACTTCAGCGGACACCGGGGAGCTGTTTTTT. Its translation: CASSGTSADTGELFF.

This clone was observed a single time. The junction differs from germline at one of its ends, possibly a read error. Here the CDR3 DNA reads TGTGCCAGCAGCTTGGGCCTAGCGGGACAAGAGGCCCAGTACTTC. It encodes CASSLGLAGQEAQYF. V gene TRBV5-4 combines with J gene TRBJ2-5; 9 nucleotides match TRBD2. This CDR3 spans 15 amino acids. Germline V lookup: CDR1 SGHNT, CDR2 YYREEE (reference sequence).

The chain is built from TRBV5-1 and TRBJ2-7; a possible D gene is TRBD2 (6 bases). V was clipped by 2 bases and J by 3 bases, with 15 bases between them. Germline CDR1 and CDR2: SGHRS and YFSETQ. The CDR3 extends over 15 amino acids. The CDR3 spells CASSFLGGTDYEQYF. The CDR3 nucleotides read TGCGCCAGCAGCTTCCTCGGGGGAACCGACTACGAGCAGTACTTC.

The table lists this clone with a few counts. The gene calls are TRBV19 and TRBJ1-2; 9 bases are a match to TRBD1. Germline V gives CDR1 LNHDA, CDR2 SQIVND (reference sequence). The CDR3 consists of 16 residues. J was trimmed by 7 bases and V by 0 bases; bases with no gene match: 9. CDR3 region: CASSIDLWGTGLGYTF. The CDR3 nucleotides read TGTGCCAGTAGTATAGATCTATGGGGGACAGGGCTTGGCTACACCTTC.

The J gene is TRBJ1-4, the V gene TRBV5-6, with 9 bases lining up with TRBD1. V gave up 4 bases and J gave up 6 bases; unmatched junction bases: 7. CDR3 length: 15 amino acids. The germline CDR1 and CDR2 sequences are SGHDT and YYEEEE. The chain's CDR3 is CASSQKGQGYEKLFF. The CDR3 DNA is TGTGCCAGCAGCCAAAAGGGACAGGGTTATGAAAAACTGTTTTTT.

The genes are TRBV19 and TRBJ2-7, with 7 bases aligning to TRBD2. Per germline, CDR1 LNHDA and CDR2 SQIVND (reference sequence). V dropped 5 bases and J dropped 2; count of bases not matched to a gene: 3. CDR3 length: 13 residues. CDR3 coding DNA: TGTGCCAGTAGTGCTAGCGGTCCCTACGAGCAGTACTTC. Encoded protein: CASSASGPYEQYF. Combining the CDR3 with reference TRBV19 and TRBJ2-7 gives the whole variable domain DGGITQSPKYLFRKEGQNVTLSCEQNLNHDAMYWYRQDPGQGLRLIYYSQIVNDFQKGDIAEGYSVSREKKESFPLTVTSAQKNPTAFYLCASSASGPYEQYFGPGTRLTVT.

J is TRBJ2-1 and V is TRBV10-3; 11 nucleotides align to TRBD2. The junction had 8 bases not matched to a gene; V was cut back by 6 bases and J by 4 bases. The CDR3 loop spans 16 amino acids. Germline CDR1 ENHRY, CDR2 SYGVKD. The DNA of the CDR3 is TGTGCCATCAGCCCCCGGACTAGCGGGCAGTACAATGAGCAGTTCTTC. This gives the protein CAISPRTSGQYNEQFF.

The chain couples TRBV7-9 to TRBJ2-2, with D possibly matching TRBD1 (6 bases). V lost 5 bases to trimming and J lost 1 base, with 11 bases between them. Germline CDR1 and CDR2: SEHNR and FQNEAQ (reference sequence). There are 15 residues in the CDR3. The chain's CDR3 is CASSNRDKNTGELFF. CDR3 bases: TGTGCCAGCAGCAACCGGGACAAGAACACCGGGGAGCTGTTTTTT.

The chain recombines TRBV30 with TRBJ1-4; D gene uncertain. Trimming took off 8 bases at V and 8 bases at J, with 18 bases between the two ends. This CDR3 region has 13 residues. Germline V gene sequence: CDR1 GTSNPN, CDR2 SVGIG (reference sequence). This chain's CDR3 is CALDVVLAEKLFF. The CDR3 DNA reads TGTGCCCTGGACGTGGTCCTAGCGGAAAAACTGTTTTTT.

Comment on this clone: It is unclear where the CDR3 begins or ends on the DNA, so no DNA is shown, and the CDR3 is as TCRdb lists it. V is TRBV18 and J is TRBJ2-5; the DNA was not used to check the table's D call, TRBD2. Germline lookup yields CDR1 KGHSH and CDR2 LQKENI. The CDR3 length equals 17 residues, ends included. CDR3 sequence: CASSPPSVLWYQETQYF.